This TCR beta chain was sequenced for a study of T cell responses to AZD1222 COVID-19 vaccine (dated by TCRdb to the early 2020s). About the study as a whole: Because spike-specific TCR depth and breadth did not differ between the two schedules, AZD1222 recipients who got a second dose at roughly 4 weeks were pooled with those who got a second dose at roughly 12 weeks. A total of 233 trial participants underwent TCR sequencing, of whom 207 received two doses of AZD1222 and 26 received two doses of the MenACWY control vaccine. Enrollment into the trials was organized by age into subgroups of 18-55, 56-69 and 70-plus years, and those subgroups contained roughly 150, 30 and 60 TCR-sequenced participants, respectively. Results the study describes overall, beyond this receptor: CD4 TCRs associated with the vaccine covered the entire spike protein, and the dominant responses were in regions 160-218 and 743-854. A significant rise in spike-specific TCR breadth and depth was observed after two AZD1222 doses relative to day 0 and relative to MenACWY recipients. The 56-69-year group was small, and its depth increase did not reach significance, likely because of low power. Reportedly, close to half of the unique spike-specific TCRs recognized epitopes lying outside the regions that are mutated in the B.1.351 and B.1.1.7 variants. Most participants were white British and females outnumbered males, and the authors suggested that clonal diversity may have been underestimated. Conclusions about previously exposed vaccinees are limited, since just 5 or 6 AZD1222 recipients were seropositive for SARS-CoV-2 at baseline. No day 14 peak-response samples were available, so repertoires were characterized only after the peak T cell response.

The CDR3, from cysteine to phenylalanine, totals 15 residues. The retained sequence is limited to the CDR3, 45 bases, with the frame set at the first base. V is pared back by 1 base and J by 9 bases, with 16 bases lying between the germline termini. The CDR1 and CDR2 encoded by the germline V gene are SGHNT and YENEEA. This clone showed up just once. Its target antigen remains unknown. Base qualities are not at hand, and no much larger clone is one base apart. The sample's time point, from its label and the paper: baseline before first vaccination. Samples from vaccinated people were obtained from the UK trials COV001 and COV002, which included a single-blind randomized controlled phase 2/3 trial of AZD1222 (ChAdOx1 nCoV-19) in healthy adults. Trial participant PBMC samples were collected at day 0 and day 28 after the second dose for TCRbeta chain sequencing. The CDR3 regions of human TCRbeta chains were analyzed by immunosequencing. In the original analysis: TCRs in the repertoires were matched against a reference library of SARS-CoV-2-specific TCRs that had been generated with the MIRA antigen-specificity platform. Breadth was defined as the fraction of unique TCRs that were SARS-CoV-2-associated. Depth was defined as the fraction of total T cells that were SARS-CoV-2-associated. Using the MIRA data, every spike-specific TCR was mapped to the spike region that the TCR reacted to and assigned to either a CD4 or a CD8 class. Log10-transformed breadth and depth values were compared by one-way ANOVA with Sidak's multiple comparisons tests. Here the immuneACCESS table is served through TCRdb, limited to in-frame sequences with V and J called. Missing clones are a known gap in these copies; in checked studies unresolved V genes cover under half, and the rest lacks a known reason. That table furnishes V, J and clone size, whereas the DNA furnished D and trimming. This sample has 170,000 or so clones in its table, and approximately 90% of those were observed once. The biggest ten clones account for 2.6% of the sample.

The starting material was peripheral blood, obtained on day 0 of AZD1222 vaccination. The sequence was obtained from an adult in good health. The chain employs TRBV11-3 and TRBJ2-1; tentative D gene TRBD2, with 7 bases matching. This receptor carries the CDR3 CASSLVSGGWGEQFF. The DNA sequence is TGTGCCAGCAGCTTAGTGTCGGGGGGCTGGGGTGAGCAGTTCTTC. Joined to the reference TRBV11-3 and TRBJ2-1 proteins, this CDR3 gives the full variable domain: EAGVVQSPRYKIIEKKQPVAFWCNPISGHNTLYWYLQNLGQGPELLIRYENEEAVDDSQLPKDRFSAERLKGVDSTLKIQPAELGDSAVYLCASSLVSGGWGEQFFGPGTRLTVL.